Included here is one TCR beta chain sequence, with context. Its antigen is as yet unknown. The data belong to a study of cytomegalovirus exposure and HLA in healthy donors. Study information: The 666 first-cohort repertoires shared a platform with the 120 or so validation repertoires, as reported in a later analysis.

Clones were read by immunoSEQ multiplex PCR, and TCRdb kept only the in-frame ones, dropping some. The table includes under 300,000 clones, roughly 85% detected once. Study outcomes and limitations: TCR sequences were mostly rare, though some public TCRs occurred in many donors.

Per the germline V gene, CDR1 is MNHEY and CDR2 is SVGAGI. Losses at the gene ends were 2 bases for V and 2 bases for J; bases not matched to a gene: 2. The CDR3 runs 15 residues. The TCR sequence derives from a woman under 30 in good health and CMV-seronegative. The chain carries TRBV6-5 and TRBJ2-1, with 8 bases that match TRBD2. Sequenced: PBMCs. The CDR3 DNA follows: TGTGCCAGCAGTTACGCGGGAGGAACCTACAATGAGCAGTTCTTC. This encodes CASSYAGGTYNEQFF.